This T cell receptor (beta chain) was sequenced for a study of tumor and adjacent non-tumor tissue in lung cancer. Study-level findings and limits: Tumor TCR diversity, when higher, was linked to shorter survival. Top 100 clones took a larger repertoire share in normal lung.

The length of the CDR3 is 12 residues. Looked up from germline, CDR1 is DFQATT and CDR2 is SNEGSKA (reference sequence). Trimming took off 6 bases at V and 8 bases at J, with 16 bases between the two ends. This clonotype showed up many times. The antigen remains undetermined. A modified ARM-PCR protocol with three rounds of nested PCR amplified TCRbeta. MiXCR was run by TCRdb on the multiplex PCR reads, yielding one entry per CDR3 protein. The data contain approximately 47,000 distinct CDR3 sequences, 64% of them seen just once; the ten biggest clones take up about 29%. No cell sorting was done before RNA was extracted from the tissue. This non-tumor lung sample came from over 3 cm beyond the tumor edge.

The J gene is TRBJ1-1, the V gene TRBV20-1; D is possibly TRBD1 (5 bases). The sequenced material came from distant non-tumor lung tissue. This TCR was sampled from a woman in her 70s with non-small cell lung cancer. The CDR3 DNA follows: TGCAGTGCATGCGGGACTTGTGACGAAGCTTTCTTT. This gives the protein CSACGTCDEAFF.